This T cell receptor beta chain was obtained from a study of long-term antiretroviral therapy in people with HIV. About the study: Initial samples were collected about a decade before the 2015 immediate-ART recommendation.

immunoSEQ v3.0 was run at survey level. Libraries were prepared by immunoSEQ multiplex PCR; TCRdb keeps only in-frame clonotypes and omits some of them. The data show 25,000 to 35,000 clones, 94% seen once. Sequenced here: unsorted PBMCs, sampled approximately 7.4 years after starting antiretroviral therapy. This receptor was obtained from a man aged 50 or older with HIV.

The DNA of the CDR3 is TGTGCCAGTAGTCACACCTTAGCGGGGGGGGACAATGAGCAGTTCTTC. It encodes CASSHTLAGGDNEQFF. The chain employs TRBV19 and TRBJ2-1; 11 bases match TRBD2. Germline V gene data show CDR1 as LNHDA and CDR2 as SQIVND (reference sequence). The V gene end was trimmed by 5 bases and the J gene end by 5 bases; junction bases not matched to a gene: 8. The CDR3 length is 16 residues. Filled out from reference TRBV19 and TRBJ2-1, the complete variable domain reads DGGITQSPKYLFRKEGQNVTLSCEQNLNHDAMYWYRQDPGQGLRLIYYSQIVNDFQKGDIAEGYSVSREKKESFPLTVTSAQKNPTAFYLCASSHTLAGGDNEQFFGPGTRLTVL.